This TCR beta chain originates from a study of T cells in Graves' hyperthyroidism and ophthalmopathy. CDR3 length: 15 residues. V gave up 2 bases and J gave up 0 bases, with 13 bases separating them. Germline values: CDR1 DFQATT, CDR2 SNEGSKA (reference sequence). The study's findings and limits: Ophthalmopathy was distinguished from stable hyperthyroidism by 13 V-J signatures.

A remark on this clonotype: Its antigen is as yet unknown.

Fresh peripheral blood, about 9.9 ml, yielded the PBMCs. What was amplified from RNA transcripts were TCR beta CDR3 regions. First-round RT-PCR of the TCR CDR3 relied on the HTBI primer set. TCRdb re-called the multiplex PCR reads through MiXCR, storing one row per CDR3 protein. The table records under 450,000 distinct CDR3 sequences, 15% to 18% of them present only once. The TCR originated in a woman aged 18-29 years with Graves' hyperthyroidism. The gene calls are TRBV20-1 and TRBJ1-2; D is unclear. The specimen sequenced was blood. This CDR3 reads CSARSLRETNYGYTF. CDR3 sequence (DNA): TGCAGTGCTAGATCCCTAAGAGAAACTAACTATGGCTACACCTTC.